The 2 T cell receptor beta chains presented below share a single source sample, sequenced in a study of regulatory dendritic cells for organ transplantation. Measured with immunoSEQ multiplex PCR; TCRdb has only the in-frame clones, and not every one. Of approximately 12,000 clones in the sample, roughly 69% are singletons; the top ten hold 0.6% to 0.7%. Their specific antigens are unknown. Allogeneic regulatory or mature dendritic cells were co-cultured for more than 4 days with CFSE-labeled sorted T cells at 1:10. The source material was naive CD4+ T cells from blood cultured with regulatory dendritic cells. Specified subset: CD45RA+ naive T cells. The receptors originated from a human donor in good health.

The chain is built from TRBV7-8 and TRBJ1-5, with 8 bases matching TRBD1. The CDR3 is 17 amino acids. V trimming: 0 bases; J trimming: 3 bases; junction bases outside the gene matches: 7. Germline V gene lookup returns CDR1 SGHVS and CDR2 FQNEAQ. The CDR3 nucleotides are TGTGCCAGCAGCTTAGCGCAGACAGGGGCCGACAATCAGCCCCAGCATTTT. Its protein product is CASSLAQTGADNQPQHF.

This chain uses TRBV18 with TRBJ2-7, with D possibly being TRBD1 (6 bases). CDR3 length: 15 amino acids. Per germline, CDR1 KGHSH and CDR2 LQKENI. V dropped 4 bases and J dropped 5 bases, with 18 bases sitting between them. CDR3 sequence: CASSLGAGALDEQYF. The CDR3 DNA is TGTGCCAGCTCACTGGGGGCAGGGGCACTGGACGAGCAGTACTTC.